Described below is a single TCR beta chain sequence and its context. Its cognate antigen is unknown. The entry originates in a study of siplizumab effects on memory and regulatory T cells. The study's findings and limits: Proliferating CD4+ or CD8+ clones, roughly 75-95% of them, lacked an assignable naive or memory phenotype. Whether the proliferating Tregs (from siplizumab cultures) were suppressive was not confirmed. Both greater diversity than memory cells and a major contribution to the alloresponse seemed to characterize naive T cells.

The assay was immunoSEQ multiplex PCR, and TCRdb's table has in-frame clones only and misses some. The sample carries around 100,000 clones, 75% to 95% recorded once. The CDR3 sequence is 16 residues long. The germline V gene encodes CDR1 SGHAT and CDR2 FQNNGV. The V gene end was trimmed by 1 base and the J gene end by 1 base; junction bases not matched to a gene: 5. The sequenced material came from CD4+ T cells sorted from blood. The clonotype comes from a human donor in good health. J is TRBJ2-7 and V is TRBV11-2; 9 nucleotides agree with TRBD2. The CDR3 DNA reads as TGTGCCAGCAGCTTAGGCGGGGGGGCCGTATCCTACGAGCAGTACTTC. It is translated as CASSLGGGAVSYEQYF.